The 32 T cell receptor beta chains below were found in one sample sequenced in a study of blood T cell repertoires in COVID-19. Sequenced by immunoSEQ multiplex PCR; TCRdb stores in-frame clones only, minus some. The data show 200,000 to 250,000 clones, with roughly 89% seen just once and around 3.8% held by the top ten. Sequencing was performed on PBMCs or T cells enriched from blood (not recorded which). The receptors were sampled from a woman between 35 and 50 years old with acute COVID-19.

The chain uses TRBV7-2 and TRBJ2-5; possibly TRBD2 for D (6 bases). CDR3 length equals 15 residues. CDR1 is SGHTA and CDR2 is FQGNSA in the germline V gene. The V gene lost 1 base and the J gene lost 3 bases, with 12 bases spanning the gap. The CDR3: CASSLGSGGKETQYF. CDR3 sequence (DNA): TGTGCCAGCAGCTTAGGGAGTGGCGGGAAAGAGACCCAGTACTTC.

Only one count was recorded for this clone. The chain employs TRBV6-5 and TRBJ2-3; D gene ambiguous. Trimming cost V 7 bases and J 5 bases, with 7 bases left between them. From germline, CDR1 is MNHEY and CDR2 SVGAGI. The CDR3 totals 11 residues. The CDR3, as DNA: TGTGCCAGCACCCTTTTAGATACGCAGTATTTT. It translates to CASTLLDTQYF.

This clone appeared once. The chain has TRBV7-8 and TRBJ1-2; 9 bases align to TRBD1. The CDR3 length is 16 residues. Per germline, CDR1 SGHVS and CDR2 FQNEAQ. Germline trimming cut 5 bases from V and 8 bases from J; bases unmatched to any gene: 15. DNA of the CDR3: TGTGCCAGCAGCCCGCGGGACAGGGCCTACTTAGGAGGCTACACCTTC. This gives the protein CASSPRDRAYLGGYTF.

The chain has TRBV10-3 and TRBJ1-1; a weak D match, TRBD1 (6 bases). V gave up 4 bases and J gave up 2 bases, with 14 bases separating them. CDR3 size: 15 residues. Per the germline V gene, CDR1 is ENHRY and CDR2 is SYGVKD. The CDR3 nucleotides are TGTGCCATCAGTGTAAGTAACAGGGAAAACACTGAAGCTTTCTTT. As protein: CAISVSNRENTEAFF.

The V call is TRBV14, the J call TRBJ1-2, with 7 bases fitting TRBD1. The CDR3 loop spans 13 amino acids. The V segment lost 5 bases and the J segment 4 bases; nucleotides outside the gene matches: 4. Germline V gives CDR1 SGHDN, CDR2 FVKESK. Written as DNA, the CDR3 is TGTGCCAGCAGCGCAGGGACAGTCTATGGCTACACCTTC. Protein: CASSAGTVYGYTF.

V is TRBV27 and J is TRBJ2-7; 7 bases are a match to TRBD1. This CDR3 spans 14 amino acids. The germline CDR1 and CDR2 sequences are MNHEY and SMNVEV (reference sequence). V lost 6 bases and J lost 0; bases outside the gene matches: 5. CDR3 sequence (DNA): TGTGCCAGCAGAAAGAGGGACAGCTCCTACGAGCAGTACTTC. Its protein product is CASRKRDSSYEQYF.

In this sample, this clone turned up once. The chain links TRBV5-1 to TRBJ1-6; no clear D. The CDR3 extends over 13 amino acids. Germline loops: CDR1 SGHRS, CDR2 YFSETQ. V was shortened by 3 bases and J by 10 bases, with 11 bases between the two germline ends. CDR3 bases: TGCGCCAGCAGCTGGAGAGAAGAATCACCCCTCCACTTT. This codes for CASSWREESPLHF. Filled out from reference TRBV5-1 and TRBJ1-6, the complete variable domain reads KAGVTQTPRYLIKTRGQQVTLSCSPISGHRSVSWYQQTPGQGLQFLFEYFSETQRNKGNFPGRFSGRQFSNSRSEMNVSTLELGDSALYLCASSWREESPLHFGNGTRLTVT.

The V and J genes are TRBV25-1 and TRBJ1-1; perhaps TRBD1 as D (5 bases). Germline CDR1 and CDR2: MGHDK and SYGVNS. With 4 bases removed from V and 1 base from J, the gap between germline ends came to 13 bases. This CDR3 is built from 15 residues. CDR3: CASSAQTAKNTEAFF. In nucleotides, the CDR3 is TGTGCCAGCAGTGCCCAGACAGCTAAGAACACTGAAGCTTTCTTT.

The chain has TRBV12-5 and TRBJ2-1; TRBD1 aligns across 7 bases. The CDR3 has 14 residues. V shed 5 bases and J 6 bases; nucleotides not matched to a gene: 7. Germline V lookup: CDR1 LGHNT, CDR2 FRNRAP. The DNA for the CDR3 is TGTGCTAGTGGTCCACGAGCAGGGGGCAATGAGCAGTTCTTC. Translated: CASGPRAGGNEQFF. Supplemented by reference TRBV12-5 and TRBJ2-1, the full variable domain reads DARVTQTPRHKVTEMGQEVTMRCQPILGHNTVFWYRQTMMQGLELLAYFRNRAPLDDSGMPKDRFSAEMPDATLATLKIQPSEPRDSAVYFCASGPRAGGNEQFFGPGTRLTVL.

The V gene is TRBV19, the J gene TRBJ1-2; 8 bases are a match to TRBD1. The V segment lost 4 bases and the J segment 4 bases; nucleotides outside the gene matches: 8. Germline assignment: CDR1 LNHDA and CDR2 SQIVND (reference sequence). CDR3 size: 15 residues. This CDR3 is CASSSTGGEGYGYTF. DNA of the CDR3: TGTGCCAGTAGTAGCACAGGGGGAGAAGGCTATGGCTACACCTTC.

This sequence joins TRBV7-2 and TRBJ1-1, with D possibly matching TRBD1 (5 bases). V lost 1 base and J lost 6, with 9 bases in between. The CDR3 loop spans 13 amino acids. Germline assignment: CDR1 SGHTA and CDR2 FQGNSA. This chain's CDR3 is CASSLGGGSEAFF. The CDR3 nucleotides are TGTGCCAGCAGCTTAGGGGGGGGGTCTGAAGCTTTCTTT.

The chain links TRBV25-1 to TRBJ1-2; D is possibly TRBD1 (5 bases). Trimming took 0 bases from V and 5 from J, leaving 7 bases between them. This CDR3 spans 13 amino acids. Germline loops: CDR1 MGHDK, CDR2 SYGVNS. The CDR3 sequence is CASSEYGAYGYTF. As DNA, the CDR3 is TGTGCCAGCAGTGAATATGGGGCATATGGCTACACCTTC.

The gene calls are TRBV5-6 and TRBJ2-3, with 8 bases lining up with TRBD1. The J segment lost 3 bases and the V segment lost 2 bases, leaving 5 bases of the junction unmatched. The CDR3 contains 15 residues. The germline V gene encodes CDR1 SGHDT and CDR2 YYEEEE. DNA for the CDR3: TGTGCCAGCAGCTTAAAGTACAGGGGGACAGATACGCAGTATTTT. It is translated as CASSLKYRGTDTQYF.

In DNA form, the CDR3 reads TGCGCCAGCAGCCAAGGCAGGGCTGAGACCCAGTACTTC. Protein sequence: CASSQGRAETQYF. The rearrangement uses TRBV4-3 and TRBJ2-5, with TRBD1 as a possible D gene (5 bases). Germline V gene lookup returns CDR1 LGHNA and CDR2 YSLEER. This CDR3 spans 13 amino acids. Trimming removed 1 base at V and 5 bases at J, with 8 bases between.

The J gene is TRBJ1-3, the V gene TRBV7-9, with 7 bases fitting TRBD1. After removal of 0 bases from V and 6 bases from J, the junction contained 2 bases not matched to a gene. This CDR3 is 14 amino acids long. Germline lookup yields CDR1 SEHNR and CDR2 FQNEAQ (reference sequence). In nucleotides, the CDR3 is TGTGCCAGCAGCTTAGCACAGGGGATAAACACCATATATTTT. Translating gives CASSLAQGINTIYF.

This clone is a singleton in its sample. The V call is TRBV21-1, the J call TRBJ2-2; the D segment call TRBD1 is taken from the table without a DNA check. TRBV21-1 is deemed a pseudogene. This CDR3 is built from 14 residues. The CDR3 region has the DNA TGTGCCAGTGGGGACAGTCGGAACACCGGGGAGCTGTTTTTT. This sequence encodes CASGDSRNTGELFF.

The chain links TRBV9 to TRBJ1-1; 10 bases fit TRBD1. The CDR3 has 16 amino acids. Looked up from germline, CDR1 is SGDLS and CDR2 is YYNGEE. The trim removed 3 bases at V and 6 bases at J, leaving 11 bases unmatched. CDR3 sequence reads: CASSAPGDRGLAEAFF. DNA for the CDR3: TGTGCCAGCAGCGCTCCGGGGGACAGGGGTTTGGCTGAAGCTTTCTTT.

The CDR3 sequence is CASSPRGDYEQYF. The CDR3 nucleotides read TGTGCCAGTAGTCCCAGGGGGGACTACGAGCAGTACTTC. The chain uses TRBV19 and TRBJ2-7, with a tentative D call TRBD1 (7 bases). Germline CDR1 and CDR2: LNHDA and SQIVND (reference sequence). The CDR3 consists of 13 residues. Trimming stripped 5 bases from V and 3 bases from J, with 11 bases between.

The chain couples TRBV9 to TRBJ1-1; possible D gene TRBD1, 6 bases. The CDR3 has 14 amino acids. Germline V gene lookup returns CDR1 SGDLS and CDR2 YYNGEE. Deletions cut 9 bases from V and 1 base from J, with 16 bases between. The CDR3 region has the DNA TGTGCCACCTCACAGGGTTTGGAGAACACTGAAGCTTTCTTT. Encoded protein: CATSQGLENTEAFF.

The J gene is TRBJ1-5, the V gene TRBV19, with 8 bases lining up with TRBD1. Trimming cost V 4 bases and J 0 bases; bases outside gene matches: 5. This CDR3 region has 16 residues. Germline V gives CDR1 LNHDA, CDR2 SQIVND (reference sequence). CDR3 loop: CASSRTGINSNQPQHF. The CDR3 region has the DNA TGTGCCAGTAGTAGGACAGGGATCAATAGCAATCAGCCCCAGCATTTT. The full variable domain, rest sourced from reference TRBV19 and TRBJ1-5, is DGGITQSPKYLFRKEGQNVTLSCEQNLNHDAMYWYRQDPGQGLRLIYYSQIVNDFQKGDIAEGYSVSREKKESFPLTVTSAQKNPTAFYLCASSRTGINSNQPQHFGDGTRLSIL.

The V and J genes are TRBV20-1 and TRBJ1-2, with a weak D call TRBD1 (5 bases). Trimming pared 3 bases from V and 6 bases from J, leaving 20 bases between. The CDR3 is 15 residues long. The V gene's germline CDR1 is DFQATT and CDR2 SNEGSKA (reference sequence). The CDR3 nucleotides read TGCAGTGCTAGTTTAATAGGGGAGGGAGAAGATGGCTACACCTTC. This sequence encodes CSASLIGEGEDGYTF.

This clone was recorded once. The chain employs TRBV4-1 and TRBJ1-5, with 7 bases lining up with TRBD1. The CDR3 has 16 residues. Unmatched junction bases numbered 8, after V lost 2 bases and J lost 4 bases. Germline V CDR1 and CDR2: MGHRA, YSYEKL. The CDR3 DNA follows: TGCGCCAGCAGCCAACCGGGGACAGCCGATAATCAGCCCCAGCATTTT. It is translated as CASSQPGTADNQPQHF.

This chain links TRBV5-1 with TRBJ2-5; 8 bases fit TRBD2. The CDR3 totals 15 residues. Germline V gene sequence: CDR1 SGHRS, CDR2 YFSETQ. The V segment lost 4 bases and the J segment 5 bases; nucleotides outside the gene matches: 10. The CDR3 region is CASSEIAGPGETQYF. DNA for the CDR3: TGCGCCAGCAGCGAGATAGCGGGGCCGGGGGAGACCCAGTACTTC.

This chain connects TRBV6-6 to TRBJ1-1; TRBD1 is a possible D gene (6 bases). This CDR3 is 12 amino acids long. The ends were cut back, 1 base at V and 7 bases at J, with 7 bases in the middle. CDR1 and CDR2 from the germline V gene are MNHNY and SVGAGI (reference sequence). CDR3 in amino acids: CASSYYRDEAFF. The CDR3 nucleotides are TGTGCCAGCAGTTACTACAGGGATGAAGCTTTCTTT.

The gene calls are TRBV7-9 and TRBJ1-1, with 8 bases lining up with TRBD1. Losses at the gene ends were 3 bases for V and 3 bases for J; bases not matched to a gene: 6. CDR3 length: 15 amino acids. CDR1 and CDR2 (germline): SEHNR, FQNEAQ (reference sequence). The CDR3 loop reads CASSFDRGTHTEAFF. In nucleotides, the CDR3 is TGTGCCAGCAGCTTTGACAGGGGAACGCACACTGAAGCTTTCTTT.

V and J are TRBV6-1 and TRBJ2-7; 7 bases are shared with TRBD1. With V trimmed by 7 bases and J by 4 bases, 7 bases remained unmatched. Germline V gene data show CDR1 as MNHNS and CDR2 as SASEGT. The CDR3 consists of 13 residues. CDR3 sequence reads: CASKAGGIYEQYF. The CDR3 nucleotides read TGTGCCAGCAAGGCAGGGGGAATTTACGAGCAGTACTTC.

V usage is TRBV5-1 and J usage is TRBJ1-4; D call uncertain. CDR3 length: 15 amino acids. V lost 0 bases to trimming and J lost 1 base, with 7 bases between them. Looked up from germline, CDR1 is SGHRS and CDR2 is YFSETQ. CDR3 amino acids: CASSLGGGTNEKLFF. CDR3 bases: TGCGCCAGCAGCTTGGGTGGAGGAACTAATGAAAAACTGTTTTTT.

V is TRBV19 and J is TRBJ1-2; D gene ambiguous. Germline-derived CDR1 and CDR2 are LNHDA and SQIVND (reference sequence). Trimming took off 5 bases at V and 0 bases at J, with 7 bases between the two ends. CDR3 length: 13 residues. CDR3 sequence (DNA): TGTGCCAGTAGTGGAACAGCTAACTATGGCTACACCTTC. Amino acid sequence: CASSGTANYGYTF. The full variable domain, its missing parts supplied by reference TRBV19 and TRBJ1-2, is DGGITQSPKYLFRKEGQNVTLSCEQNLNHDAMYWYRQDPGQGLRLIYYSQIVNDFQKGDIAEGYSVSREKKESFPLTVTSAQKNPTAFYLCASSGTANYGYTFGSGTRLTVV.

The chain has TRBV5-1 and TRBJ1-4, with D possibly being TRBD1 (5 bases). The CDR3 totals 18 residues. Trimming pared 1 base from V and 0 bases from J, leaving 16 bases between. The germline CDR1 and CDR2 sequences are SGHRS and YFSETQ. The CDR3 nucleotides are TGCGCCAGCAGCTTGCAGGGCCTACCAGGAACAACTAATGAAAAACTGTTTTTT. As protein: CASSLQGLPGTTNEKLFF.

The chain couples TRBV27 to TRBJ2-1; maybe TRBD2 (6 bases). From germline, CDR1 is MNHEY and CDR2 SMNVEV (reference sequence). This CDR3 region has 16 residues. V was clipped by 8 bases and J by 3 bases, with 20 bases between them. The CDR3 DNA sequence: TGTGCCAGCGAGCCTGGGTGGCGGGGATACTACAATGAGCAGTTCTTC. It encodes CASEPGWRGYYNEQFF.

A note on this clone: Other DNA variants within this sample encode the same CDR3. The V gene is TRBV19, the J gene TRBJ1-1; no reliable D call. The germline gives CDR1 LNHDA, CDR2 SQIVND (reference sequence). The CDR3 is made up of 14 amino acids. Deletions cut 1 base from V and 5 bases from J, with 11 bases between. CDR3 in amino acids: CASSIGPGNTEAFF. The CDR3 DNA reads as TGTGCCAGTAGTATAGGGCCGGGGAATACTGAAGCTTTCTTT. The full variable domain, rest sourced from reference TRBV19 and TRBJ1-1, is DGGITQSPKYLFRKEGQNVTLSCEQNLNHDAMYWYRQDPGQGLRLIYYSQIVNDFQKGDIAEGYSVSREKKESFPLTVTSAQKNPTAFYLCASSIGPGNTEAFFGQGTRLTVV.

This chain connects TRBV19 to TRBJ2-1; 10 bases align to TRBD1. J was trimmed by 9 bases and V by 5 bases; bases with no gene match: 10. Germline V CDR1 and CDR2: LNHDA, SQIVND (reference sequence). The CDR3 is 15 residues long. This CDR3 is CASSPGGTGEGEQFF. CDR3 bases: TGTGCCAGTAGTCCTGGTGGGACAGGGGAGGGTGAGCAGTTCTTC.